This TCR beta chain was observed in a study of blood T cells in healthy people across ages. There are a few counts of this clonotype. Together with a sample-barcoded 5' primer, a J-beta primer mix was included in a second PCR lasting roughly 6 to 12 cycles. MiXCR, run by TCRdb on the 5' RACE reads, gives a single entry per CDR3 protein. The table records 650,000 to 1,000,000 distinct CDR3 sequences, about 36% of them present only once. The germline CDR1 and CDR2 sequences are LGHNA and YNFKEQ. The CDR3 spans 17 residues. Sequencing was carried out using blood. The chain recombines TRBV4-2 with TRBJ2-4; a possible D gene is TRBD2 (6 bases). Judging by the DNA end, TRBJ2-7 fits better; the J call may be wrong. The clonotype was recovered from a young man in good health. CDR3: CASSQDFGVGLSYEQYF. The DNA of the CDR3 is TGTGCCAGCAGCCAAGATTTCGGGGTGGGACTCTCCTACGAGCAGTACTTC.